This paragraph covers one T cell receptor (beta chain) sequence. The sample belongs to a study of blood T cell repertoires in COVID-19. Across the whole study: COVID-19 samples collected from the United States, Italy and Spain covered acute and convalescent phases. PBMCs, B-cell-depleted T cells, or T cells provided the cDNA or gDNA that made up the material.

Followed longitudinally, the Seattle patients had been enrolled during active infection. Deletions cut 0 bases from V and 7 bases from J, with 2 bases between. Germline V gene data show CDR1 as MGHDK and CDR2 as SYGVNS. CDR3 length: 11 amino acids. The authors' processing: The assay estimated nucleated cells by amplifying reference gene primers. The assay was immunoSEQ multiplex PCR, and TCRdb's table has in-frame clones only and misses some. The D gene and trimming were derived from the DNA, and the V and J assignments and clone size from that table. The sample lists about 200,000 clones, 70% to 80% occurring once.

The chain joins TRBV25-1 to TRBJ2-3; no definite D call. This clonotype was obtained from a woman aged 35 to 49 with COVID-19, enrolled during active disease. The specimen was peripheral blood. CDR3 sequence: CASSEYNTQYF. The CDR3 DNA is TGTGCCAGCAGTGAATATAATACGCAGTATTTT.